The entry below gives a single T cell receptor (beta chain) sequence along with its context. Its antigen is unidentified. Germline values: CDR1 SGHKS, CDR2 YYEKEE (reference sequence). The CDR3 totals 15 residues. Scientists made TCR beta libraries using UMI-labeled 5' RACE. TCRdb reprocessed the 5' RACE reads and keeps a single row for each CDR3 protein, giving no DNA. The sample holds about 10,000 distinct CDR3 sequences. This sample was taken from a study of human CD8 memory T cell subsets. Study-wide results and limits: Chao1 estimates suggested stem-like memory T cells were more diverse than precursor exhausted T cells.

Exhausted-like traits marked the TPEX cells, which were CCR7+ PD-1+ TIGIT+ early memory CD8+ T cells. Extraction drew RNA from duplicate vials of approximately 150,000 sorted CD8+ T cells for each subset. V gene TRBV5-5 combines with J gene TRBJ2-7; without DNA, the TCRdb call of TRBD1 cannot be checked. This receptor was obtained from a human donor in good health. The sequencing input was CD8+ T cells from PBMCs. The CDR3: CASSLGPAGVYEQYF.